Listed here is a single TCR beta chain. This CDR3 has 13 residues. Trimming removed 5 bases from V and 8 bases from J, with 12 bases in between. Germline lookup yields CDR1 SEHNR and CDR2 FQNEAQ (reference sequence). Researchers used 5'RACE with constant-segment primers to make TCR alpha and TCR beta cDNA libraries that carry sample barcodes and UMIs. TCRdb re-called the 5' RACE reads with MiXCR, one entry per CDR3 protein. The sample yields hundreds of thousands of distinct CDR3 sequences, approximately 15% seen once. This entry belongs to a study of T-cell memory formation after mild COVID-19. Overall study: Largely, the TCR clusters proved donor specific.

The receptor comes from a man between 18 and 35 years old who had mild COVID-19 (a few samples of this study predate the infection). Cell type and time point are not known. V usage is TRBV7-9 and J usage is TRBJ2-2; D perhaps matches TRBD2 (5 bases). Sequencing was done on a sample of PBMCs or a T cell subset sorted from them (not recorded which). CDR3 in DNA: TGTGCCAGCAGCCCATTTGGAGGTGGGGAGCTGTTTTTT. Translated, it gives CASSPFGGGELFF.